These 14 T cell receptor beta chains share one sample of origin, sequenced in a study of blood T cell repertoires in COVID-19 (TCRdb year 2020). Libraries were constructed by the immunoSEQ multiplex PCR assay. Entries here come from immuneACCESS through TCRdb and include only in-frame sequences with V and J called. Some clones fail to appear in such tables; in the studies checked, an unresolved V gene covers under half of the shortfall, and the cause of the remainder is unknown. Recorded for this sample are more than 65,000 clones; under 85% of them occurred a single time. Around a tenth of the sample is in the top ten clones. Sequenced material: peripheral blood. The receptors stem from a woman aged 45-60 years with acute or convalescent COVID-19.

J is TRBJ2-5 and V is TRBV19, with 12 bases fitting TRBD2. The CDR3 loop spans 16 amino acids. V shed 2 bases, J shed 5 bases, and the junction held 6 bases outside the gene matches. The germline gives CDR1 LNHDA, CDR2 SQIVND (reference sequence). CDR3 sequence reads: CASSISTSGGSETQYF. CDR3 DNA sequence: TGTGCCAGTAGTATATCGACTAGCGGGGGTTCTGAGACCCAGTACTTC.

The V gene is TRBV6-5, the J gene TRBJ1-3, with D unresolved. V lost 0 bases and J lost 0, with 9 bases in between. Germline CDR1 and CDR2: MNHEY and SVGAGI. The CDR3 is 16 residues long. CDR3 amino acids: CASSYSHYSSGNTIYF. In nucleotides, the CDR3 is TGTGCCAGCAGTTACTCCCATTATAGCTCTGGAAACACCATATATTTT.

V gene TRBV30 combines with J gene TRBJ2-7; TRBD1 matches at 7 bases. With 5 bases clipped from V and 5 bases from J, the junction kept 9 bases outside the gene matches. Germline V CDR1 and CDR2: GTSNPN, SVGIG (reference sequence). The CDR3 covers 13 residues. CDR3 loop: CAWQMTGFHEQYF. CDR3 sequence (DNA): TGTGCCTGGCAAATGACAGGGTTCCACGAGCAGTACTTC.

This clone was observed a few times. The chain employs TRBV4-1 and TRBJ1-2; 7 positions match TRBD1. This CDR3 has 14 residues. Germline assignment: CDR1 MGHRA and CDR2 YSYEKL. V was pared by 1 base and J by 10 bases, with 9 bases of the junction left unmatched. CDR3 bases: TGCGCCAGCAGCCAAGTCCTGGGACAGCCCACCTACACCTTC. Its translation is CASSQVLGQPTYTF.

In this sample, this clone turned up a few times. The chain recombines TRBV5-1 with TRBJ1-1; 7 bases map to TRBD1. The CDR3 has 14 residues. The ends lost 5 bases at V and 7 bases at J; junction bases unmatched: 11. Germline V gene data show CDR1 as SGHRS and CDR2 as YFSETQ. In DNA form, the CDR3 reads TGCGCCAGCAGACGCGGACAAGACAGGGATGAAGCTTTCTTT. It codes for CASRRGQDRDEAFF.

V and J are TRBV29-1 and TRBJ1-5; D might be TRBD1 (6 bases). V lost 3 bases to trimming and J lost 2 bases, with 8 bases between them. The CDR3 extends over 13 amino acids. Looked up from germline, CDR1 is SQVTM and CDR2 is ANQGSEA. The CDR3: CSVDEGGNQPQHF. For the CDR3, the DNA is TGCAGCGTTGATGAGGGGGGCAATCAGCCCCAGCATTTT.

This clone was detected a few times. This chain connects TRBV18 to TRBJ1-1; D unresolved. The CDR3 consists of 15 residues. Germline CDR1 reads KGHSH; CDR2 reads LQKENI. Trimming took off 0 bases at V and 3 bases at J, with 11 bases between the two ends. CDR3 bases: TGTGCCAGCTCACCACCGGAGAGGGTGTACACTGAAGCTTTCTTT. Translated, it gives CASSPPERVYTEAFF.

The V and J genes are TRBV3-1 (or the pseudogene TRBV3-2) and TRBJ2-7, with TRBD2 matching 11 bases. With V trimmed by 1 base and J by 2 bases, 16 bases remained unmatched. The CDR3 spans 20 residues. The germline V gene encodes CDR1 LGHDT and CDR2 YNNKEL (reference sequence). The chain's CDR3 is CASSQACWASGRNVTYEQYF. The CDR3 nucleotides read TGTGCCAGCAGCCAAGCGTGTTGGGCTAGCGGGAGGAATGTGACCTACGAGCAGTACTTC.

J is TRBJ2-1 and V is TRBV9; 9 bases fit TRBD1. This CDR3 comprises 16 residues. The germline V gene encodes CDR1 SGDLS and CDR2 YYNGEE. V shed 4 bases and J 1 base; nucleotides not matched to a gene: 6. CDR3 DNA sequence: TGTGCCAGCAGCCCCCGGACAGGGGTATCCTACAATGAGCAGTTCTTC. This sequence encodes CASSPRTGVSYNEQFF.

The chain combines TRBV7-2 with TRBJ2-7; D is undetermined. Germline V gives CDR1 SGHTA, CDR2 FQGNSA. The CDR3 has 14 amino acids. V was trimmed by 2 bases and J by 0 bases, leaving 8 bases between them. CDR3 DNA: TGTGCCAGCAGCTTATTCGGGTACTCCTACGAGCAGTACTTC. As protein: CASSLFGYSYEQYF.

CDR3 in DNA: TGTGCCAGCAGTTACTCGAAAGGGGGCGTTAGCAATCAGCCCCAGCATTTT. Its translation: CASSYSKGGVSNQPQHF. The chain has TRBV6-2 or TRBV6-3 and TRBJ1-5; 7 bases fit TRBD1. CDR1 is MNHEY and CDR2 is SVGEGT in the germline V gene. The trim removed 0 bases at V and 0 bases at J, leaving 5 bases unmatched. CDR3 length: 17 amino acids.

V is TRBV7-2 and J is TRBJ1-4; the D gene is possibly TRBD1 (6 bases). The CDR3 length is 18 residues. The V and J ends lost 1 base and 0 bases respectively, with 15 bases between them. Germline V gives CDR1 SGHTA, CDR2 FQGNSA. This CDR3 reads CASSLVGSTGTTNEKLFF. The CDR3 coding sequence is TGTGCCAGCAGCTTAGTGGGTTCAACAGGGACAACTAATGAAAAACTGTTTTTT.

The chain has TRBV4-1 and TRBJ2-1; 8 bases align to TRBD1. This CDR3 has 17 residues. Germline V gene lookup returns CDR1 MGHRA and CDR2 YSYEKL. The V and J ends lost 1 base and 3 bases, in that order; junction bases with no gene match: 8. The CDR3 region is CASSQVADRDYYNEQFF. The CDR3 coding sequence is TGCGCCAGCAGCCAAGTAGCGGACAGGGATTACTACAATGAGCAGTTCTTC.

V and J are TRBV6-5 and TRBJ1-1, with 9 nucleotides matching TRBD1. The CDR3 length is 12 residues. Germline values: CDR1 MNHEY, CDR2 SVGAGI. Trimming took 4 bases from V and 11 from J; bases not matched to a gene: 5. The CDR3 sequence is CASSSRTGVAFF. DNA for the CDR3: TGTGCCAGCAGTTCCCGGACAGGGGTCGCTTTCTTT.